The present T cell receptor beta chain was sequenced within a study of blood T cell repertoires in COVID-19. The CDR3 is 17 amino acids. In germline, CDR1 is SGHRS, CDR2 YFSETQ. Trimming took 5 bases from V and 3 from J; bases not matched to a gene: 15. This clone was found a few times. The data were produced by immunoSEQ multiplex PCR, yet TCRdb's version contains in-frame clones alone and is incomplete. The data hold more than 95,000 clones, with approximately 83% observed a single time. The chain has TRBV5-1 and TRBJ2-7; 9 bases fit TRBD1. This receptor was identified in a woman of 80 years or more with active or convalescent COVID-19. Specimen: peripheral blood. The CDR3 protein is CASSVFGTGNLFYEQYF. In DNA, the CDR3 is TGCGCCAGCAGTGTCTTTGGGACAGGGAATTTATTCTACGAGCAGTACTTC.